The rows below give T cell receptor beta chains drawn from one sample of a study of TIL therapy for anti-PD-1-resistant metastatic lung cancer. Assay used: immunoSEQ multiplex PCR; TCRdb lists only in-frame clones, some missing. This sample yields approximately 40,000 clones, of which roughly 70% are seen a single time; about 6% belongs to the top ten. The specimen was blood, collected at baseline. These receptors were obtained from a person aged 25 to 79 with non-small cell lung cancer. Each CDR3 is given with its conserved first and last residue. D genes are given only for firm matches. The size of a clone is reported for some rows only, either as once, few or many, or as a class for expanded clones.

>TRBV5-5|NA|NA|TRBJ1-6
CASSLLSGSASPLHF
TGTGCCAGCAGCTTACTCTCTGGGAGCGCCTCACCCCTCCACTTT
>TRBV9|NA|few|TRBJ1-5
CASSVQGGQPQHF
TGTGCCAGCAGCGTGCAGGGAGGTCAGCCCCAGCATTTT
>TRBV27|NA|NA|TRBJ1-5
CASSWQGNQPQHF
TGTGCCAGCAGTTGGCAGGGCAATCAGCCCCAGCATTTT
>TRBV18|TRBD1|NA|TRBJ2-5
CASSPPGTGLQETQYF
TGTGCCAGCTCACCACCTGGGACAGGACTCCAAGAGACCCAGTACTTC
>TRBV7-8|TRBD1|few|TRBJ1-1
CASSLETGTGDTEAFF
TGTGCCAGCAGCTTGGAAACCGGGACAGGGGACACTGAAGCTTTCTTT
>TRBV9|TRBD1|once|TRBJ2-2
CASSPGTGGFAGELFF
TGTGCCAGCAGCCCAGGGACAGGGGGTTTCGCCGGGGAGCTGTTTTTT
>TRBV5-5|NA|NA|TRBJ1-5
CASSSQSVSQPQHF
TGTGCCAGCAGCAGCCAAAGTGTTTCTCAGCCCCAGCATTTT
>TRBV5-5|NA|NA|TRBJ2-7
CASTQDSFSYEQYF
TGTGCCAGCACCCAGGACTCCTTCTCCTACGAGCAGTACTTC
>TRBV18|TRBD2|NA|TRBJ2-1
CASSPPQRDWFF
TGTGCCAGCTCACCACCCCAGCGGGATTGGTTCTTC
>TRBV9|TRBD1|few|TRBJ1-1
CASSVEEQGAGTEAFF
TGTGCCAGCAGCGTAGAAGAGCAGGGGGCAGGGACTGAAGCTTTCTTT
>TRBV7-3|TRBD2|NA|TRBJ2-5
CASSPTSGGAWETQYF
TGTGCCAGCAGTCCCACTAGCGGGGGGGCTTGGGAGACCCAGTACTTC
>TRBV29-1|TRBD1|once|TRBJ1-1
CSVDRRDRGQLNTEAFF
TGCAGCGTTGACAGAAGGGACAGGGGACAATTGAACACTGAAGCTTTCTTT
>TRBV2|NA|NA|TRBJ1-6
CASSADETSALHF
TGTGCCAGCAGTGCTGACGAAACCTCGGCCCTCCACTTT
>TRBV5-4|NA|few|TRBJ2-7
CASSTDTYEQYF
TGTGCCAGCAGCACTGATACCTACGAGCAGTACTTC
>TRBV29-1|NA|NA|TRBJ1-1
CSVEVGGSGTEAFF
TGCAGCGTTGAGGTTGGTGGCTCGGGTACTGAAGCTTTCTTT
>TRBV11-2|NA|NA|TRBJ2-7
CASSPGLGDEQYF
TGTGCCAGCAGCCCGGGGCTCGGGGACGAGCAGTACTTC
>TRBV6-4|TRBD1|NA|TRBJ1-3
CASSGPDREIRNTIYF
TGTGCCAGCAGTGGCCCCGACAGGGAAATCAGAAACACCATATATTTT
>TRBV18|NA|NA|TRBJ2-3
CASSPLRADTQYF
TGTGCCAGCTCACCACTAAGGGCAGATACGCAGTATTTT
>TRBV10-3|NA|NA|TRBJ1-1
CAISESNGMNTEAFF
TGTGCCATCAGTGAGTCGAACGGCATGAACACTGAAGCTTTCTTT
>TRBV9|NA|NA|TRBJ1-6
CASSSYEGSYNSPLHF
TGTGCCAGCAGCTCGTACGAGGGCTCCTATAATTCACCCCTCCACTTT
>TRBV7-8|NA|once|TRBJ1-3
CASTPGGRGQGIGNTIYF
TGTGCCAGCACCCCGGGAGGACGAGGGCAGGGCATTGGAAACACCATATATTTT
>TRBV7-8|NA|NA|TRBJ2-7
CASSKGGREQYF
TGTGCCAGCAGCAAAGGCGGCCGCGAGCAGTACTTC
>TRBV10-3|NA|NA|TRBJ2-7
CAVGSEPPGTYEQYF
TGTGCCGTGGGGTCAGAGCCCCCAGGCACCTACGAGCAGTACTTC
>TRBV5-1|TRBD1|NA|TRBJ1-5
CASSLSGGHQPQHF
TGCGCCAGCAGTCTGTCAGGGGGCCATCAGCCCCAGCATTTT
>TRBV10-3|NA|NA|TRBJ1-3
CAIRTGGNTIYF
TGTGCCATCAGGACAGGAGGCAACACCATATATTTT
>TRBV28|TRBD2|NA|TRBJ2-1
CARCLTSGGDLRFF
TGTGCCAGGTGCCTGACTAGCGGGGGTGACCTAAGGTTCTTC
>TRBV6-1|TRBD2|NA|TRBJ2-3
CASSDGGRLIDTQYF
TGTGCCAGCAGTGACGGCGGGAGGCTCATTGATACGCAGTATTTT
>TRBV29-1|TRBD2|few|TRBJ2-2
CSVEDTGLAGLNTGELFF
TGCAGCGTTGAAGATACTGGCCTAGCGGGCCTGAACACCGGGGAGCTGTTTTTT
>TRBV5-6|TRBD1|NA|TRBJ2-7
CASSLLQGRGEQYF
TGTGCCAGCAGCCTACTACAGGGGAGAGGGGAGCAGTACTTC
>TRBV7-2|TRBD2|NA|TRBJ2-7
CASSLETSGTYEQYF
TGTGCCAGCAGCTTAGAAACTAGCGGTACCTACGAGCAGTACTTC